Below, 18 T cell receptor beta chains from the same sample are listed, as sequenced in a study of blood T cell repertoires in COVID-19. TCRdb's table, derived via immunoSEQ multiplex PCR, lists solely in-frame clones and lacks some. In the table there are some 300,000 clones, more than 85% of which are singletons. The specimen sequenced was peripheral blood. The receptors stem from a man aged 70-80 years with acute or convalescent COVID-19.

The chain employs TRBV7-2 and TRBJ1-2; TRBD1 might be the D (5 bases). The germline V gene has CDR1 SGHTA and CDR2 FQGNSA. Trimming cost V 4 bases and J 8 bases, with 17 bases left between them. This CDR3 has 14 amino acids. The CDR3 region is CASSSSPGSGGYTF. CDR3 nucleotide sequence: TGTGCCAGCAGCTCTAGTCCAGGTTCAGGGGGCTACACCTTC.

The V call is TRBV6-1, the J call TRBJ1-2; 8 bases line up with TRBD1. Germline CDR1 and CDR2: MNHNS and SASEGT. This CDR3 has 16 amino acids. V dropped 2 bases and J dropped 7; count of bases not matched to a gene: 12. The CDR3 nucleotides read TGTGCCAGCAGTGAAAACACGCGGCAGGGGGCAGGTGGCTACACCTTC. Its translation is CASSENTRQGAGGYTF.

The genes are TRBV5-5 and TRBJ1-2; 7 bases match TRBD1. V was pared by 4 bases and J by 2 bases, with 2 bases of the junction left unmatched. Per germline, CDR1 SGHKS and CDR2 YYEKEE (reference sequence). The CDR3 loop spans 13 amino acids. CDR3 sequence (DNA): TGTGCCAGCAGCCAACAGGGGAACTATGGCTACACCTTC. Protein sequence: CASSQQGNYGYTF.

The gene calls are TRBV6-5 and TRBJ1-2, with 8 bases identical to TRBD1. Germline V gene data show CDR1 as MNHEY and CDR2 as SVGAGI. The trim removed 2 bases at V and 8 bases at J, leaving 10 bases unmatched. The CDR3 is 15 residues long. DNA for the CDR3: TGTGCCAGCAGTTACGCGTTTGGGACAGGAGCCGGCTACACCTTC. This encodes CASSYAFGTGAGYTF.

The V and J genes are TRBV5-1 and TRBJ1-2; 7 bases map to TRBD1. The germline V gene has CDR1 SGHRS and CDR2 YFSETQ. This CDR3 is built from 15 residues. J gave up 8 bases and V 3 bases, and 13 bases lay outside the gene matches. For the CDR3, the DNA is TGCGCCAGCAGCTGGGGTTCGACAGGGAATGGCGGCTACACCTTC. This codes for CASSWGSTGNGGYTF.

This chain connects TRBV7-3 to TRBJ1-2; TRBD1 agrees at 10 bases. Germline CDR1 and CDR2: SGHTA and FQGTGA. The CDR3 has 18 amino acids. The junction had 18 bases not matched to a gene; V was cut back by 4 bases and J by 7 bases. The chain's CDR3 is CASSYIPGQGHGQAGYTF. The CDR3 region has the DNA TGTGCCAGCAGCTATATTCCGGGACAGGGGCATGGTCAGGCTGGCTACACCTTC.

The chain links TRBV5-8 to TRBJ2-1; TRBD2 might be the D (5 bases). Trimming removed 0 bases from V and 4 bases from J, with 11 bases in between. The CDR3 extends over 15 amino acids. Germline CDR1 SGHTS, CDR2 YDEGEE. The CDR3 loop is CASSLAGNRYNEQFF. The CDR3 bases are TGTGCCAGCAGCTTGGCGGGGAATCGGTACAATGAGCAGTTCTTC.

The V and J genes are TRBV5-1 and TRBJ1-5, with D perhaps matching TRBD1 (6 bases). The germline CDR1 and CDR2 sequences are SGHRS and YFSETQ. This CDR3 spans 17 amino acids. Trimming cost V 1 base and J 1 base, with 15 bases left between them. CDR3 in DNA: TGCGCCAGCAGCTTGAATGCGCAGGGGTCAAGCAATCAGCCCCAGCATTTT. Residues: CASSLNAQGSSNQPQHF.

The chain carries TRBV29-1 and TRBJ2-3, with a tentative D call TRBD1 (6 bases). V lost 6 bases and J lost 2, with 12 bases in between. The CDR3 has 13 residues. CDR1 is SQVTM and CDR2 is ANQGSEA in the germline V gene. The CDR3 nucleotides read TGCAGCGTGAAACGGACAGACACAGATACGCAGTATTTT. Encoded protein: CSVKRTDTDTQYF.

The chain is built from TRBV9 and TRBJ1-1; possibly TRBD1 for D (5 bases). The CDR3 totals 16 residues. Germline CDR1 reads SGDLS; CDR2 reads YYNGEE. Trimming took 3 bases from V and 0 from J, leaving 15 bases between them. CDR3 sequence (DNA): TGTGCCAGCAGCGCGAGCCCCGGGACTGTGAACACTGAAGCTTTCTTT. This translates into CASSASPGTVNTEAFF.

The V call is TRBV11-3, the J call TRBJ2-3; 9 positions agree with TRBD2. The junction had 6 bases not matched to a gene; V was cut back by 5 bases and J by 0 bases. CDR1 is SGHNT and CDR2 is YENEEA in the germline V gene. There are 16 residues in the CDR3. In DNA, the CDR3 is TGTGCCAGCAGCGTGGGACTAGCAGGCAGCACAGATACGCAGTATTTT. It translates to CASSVGLAGSTDTQYF.

The rearrangement joins TRBV12-5 to TRBJ1-1; D is ambiguous. Germline V gene sequence: CDR1 LGHNT, CDR2 FRNRAP. V dropped 1 base and J dropped 5 bases, with 8 bases sitting between them. CDR3 size: 13 residues. CDR3 in DNA: TGTGCTAGTGGTTTGGAACCGGGGACTGAAGCTTTCTTT. Amino acids: CASGLEPGTEAFF.

The J gene is TRBJ2-5, the V gene TRBV18; possibly TRBD2 for D (5 bases). This CDR3 has 12 amino acids. V lost 6 bases to trimming and J lost 5 bases, with 10 bases between them. CDR1 KGHSH and CDR2 LQKENI come from the germline V gene. The CDR3 sequence: CASSPWRETQYF. CDR3 nucleotides: TGTGCCAGCTCGCCATGGAGGGAGACCCAGTACTTC.

The chain combines TRBV4-3 with TRBJ2-1, with 7 bases matching TRBD1. This CDR3 region has 18 residues. V shed 1 base, J shed 3 bases, and the junction held 12 bases outside the gene matches. Germline V CDR1 and CDR2: LGHNA, YSLEER. The DNA for the CDR3 is TGCGCCAGCAGCCAAGCGGGGCCCCGGACAGGCCTCTACAATGAGCAGTTCTTC. It yields the protein CASSQAGPRTGLYNEQFF.

The chain has TRBV7-2 and TRBJ1-4; TRBD1 agrees at 8 bases. The CDR3 length is 15 residues. Germline CDR1 and CDR2: SGHTA and FQGNSA. V gave up 3 bases and J gave up 5 bases; unmatched junction bases: 5. The CDR3 sequence is CASSFDRGRNEKLFF. The DNA for the CDR3 is TGTGCCAGCAGCTTTGACAGGGGACGAAATGAAAAACTGTTTTTT.

The V and J genes are TRBV5-5 and TRBJ2-2, with D uncertain. The CDR3 extends over 13 amino acids. Per germline, CDR1 SGHKS and CDR2 YYEKEE (reference sequence). Trimming stripped 2 bases from V and 4 bases from J, with 6 bases between. In DNA, the CDR3 is TGTGCCAGCAGCTTCTACCCCACCGGGGAGCTGTTTTTT. Its translation: CASSFYPTGELFF.

This chain uses TRBV4-2 with TRBJ2-1; D gene ambiguous. The CDR3 extends over 15 amino acids. Germline lookup yields CDR1 LGHNA and CDR2 YNFKEQ. Trimming cost V 6 bases and J 0 bases, with 12 bases left between them. Here the CDR3 DNA reads TGTGCCAGCAGTCTGGAGAGCAACTCCTACAATGAGCAGTTCTTC. Amino acid sequence: CASSLESNSYNEQFF.

This clone was detected only once. J is TRBJ1-5 and V is TRBV7-8, with D possibly being TRBD1 (6 bases). Trimming cost V 1 base and J 9 bases, with 16 bases left between them. CDR1 and CDR2 (germline): SGHVS, FQNEAQ. The CDR3 is 15 residues long. DNA for the CDR3: TGTGCCAGCAGCTTAGGTGGGGGGGGCTCTGGGCCCCAGCATTTT. This encodes CASSLGGGGSGPQHF.